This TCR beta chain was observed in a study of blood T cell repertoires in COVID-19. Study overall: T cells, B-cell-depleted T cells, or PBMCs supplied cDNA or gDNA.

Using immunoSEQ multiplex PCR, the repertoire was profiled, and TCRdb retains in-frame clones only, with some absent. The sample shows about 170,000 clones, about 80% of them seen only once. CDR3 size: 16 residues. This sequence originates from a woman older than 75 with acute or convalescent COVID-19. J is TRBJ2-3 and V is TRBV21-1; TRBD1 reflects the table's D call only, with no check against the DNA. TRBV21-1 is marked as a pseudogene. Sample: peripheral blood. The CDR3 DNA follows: TGTGCCAGCAGCAAGGAACAGGGGGCCTACGAAGATACGCAGTATTTT. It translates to CASSKEQGAYEDTQYF.